A selection of T cell receptor beta chains follows, all from one sample in a study of human thymus T cells. Repertoires were generated with immunoSEQ multiplex PCR, while TCRdb's copy carries only in-frame clones and drops some. This sample has some 57,000 clones, with around 94% found just once. Sequenced material: blood. The receptors originated from a boy in the first two years of life with a congenital heart defect but otherwise immunologically healthy. Each CDR3 is given with its conserved first and last residue. Each record gives: V gene, CDR3 protein.

v_call: TRBV4-3
cdr3_aa: CASSQGTGTYYGYTF

v_call: TRBV27
cdr3_aa: CASGGQTSGANVLTF

v_call: TRBV28
cdr3_aa: CASSFGYEQYF

v_call: TRBV5-1
cdr3_aa: CASSLGDGSPLHF

v_call: TRBV7-8
cdr3_aa: CASATWREVREQFF

v_call: TRBV27
cdr3_aa: CASSLSGGTDTQYF

v_call: TRBV5-1
cdr3_aa: CASSLGRGVNYGYTF

v_call: TRBV6-5
cdr3_aa: CASFTGTSSNEQFF

v_call: TRBV9
cdr3_aa: CASSVARDSYEQYF

v_call: TRBV27
cdr3_aa: CASSLLGTGDGYEQYF

v_call: TRBV6-5
cdr3_aa: CASGDRGSYEQYF

v_call: TRBV11-2
cdr3_aa: CASSLGGPHPSYNEQFF

v_call: TRBV4-3
cdr3_aa: CASSQDLGRTNQPQHF

v_call: TRBV29-1
cdr3_aa: CSGRTGGAIWETQYF

v_call: TRBV30
cdr3_aa: CAWSVGGYGYTF

v_call: TRBV27
cdr3_aa: CASSTRGELFF

v_call: TRBV6-6
cdr3_aa: CASSYSPGYTEAFF

v_call: TRBV11-2
cdr3_aa: CASSPGTSGRWNEQFF

v_call: TRBV6-1
cdr3_aa: CASSEQGSSYNSPLHF

v_call: TRBV11-3
cdr3_aa: CASSLAPFYEQYF

v_call: TRBV19
cdr3_aa: CASSIGTGDYEQYF

v_call: TRBV5-6
cdr3_aa: CASSLRILRYTEAFF

v_call: TRBV4-2
cdr3_aa: CASSQDDITDTQYF

v_call: TRBV7-6
cdr3_aa: CASSPYGLADYNEQFF

v_call: TRBV29-1
cdr3_aa: CSVAPRLSYEQYF

v_call: TRBV5-1
cdr3_aa: CASSIWTSEETQYF

v_call: TRBV7-2
cdr3_aa: CASSLKSGGTYEQYF

v_call: TRBV5-8
cdr3_aa: CASSPQHGGF

v_call: TRBV5-1
cdr3_aa: CASSLARQGAVYEQYF

v_call: TRBV5-1
cdr3_aa: CASKVSGSYEQYF

v_call: TRBV7-9
cdr3_aa: CASSLTRDRGLYGYTF

v_call: TRBV6-6
cdr3_aa: CASSTTGFWEQYF

v_call: TRBV19
cdr3_aa: CASSPRTGMSSYEQYF

v_call: TRBV9
cdr3_aa: CASSARGFNYGYTF

v_call: TRBV29-1
cdr3_aa: CSALGKVAGSPYNEQFF

v_call: TRBV5-1
cdr3_aa: CASSLRQQGGYTEAFF

v_call: TRBV29-1
cdr3_aa: CSVGGAPGEKLFF

v_call: TRBV28
cdr3_aa: CASSSHWTSGSIEQFF

v_call: TRBV18
cdr3_aa: CASSPLAVGSLNTEAFF

v_call: TRBV7-4
cdr3_aa: CASSILRQVIAKNIQYF

v_call: TRBV6-5
cdr3_aa: CASSYGRNQPQHF